This TCR gamma chain was obtained from a study of Vδ1+ human thymocytes. The CDR3 length is 16 residues. Germline CDR1 is VINAFY and CDR2 is YDVSNSKD. V gave up 6 bases and J gave up 1 base; unmatched junction bases: 11. Sequences come from RNA converted to cDNA by reverse transcription. Multiplex PCR used pooled V-gene forward primers and a constant-region reverse primer to amplify CDR3s. TCRdb called clones from the multiplex PCR reads again using CATT. The sample carries 9,000 to 13,000 gamma-chain clones, 43% recorded once. After alphabeta T cell depletion, CD3+ Vdelta1+ Vdelta2- thymocytes were sorted. In its sample, this clone was seen once. The antigen is unknown. Study outcomes and limitations: Thymic TRG and TRD repertoires appeared highly polyclonal, with Gaussian CDR3 length distributions. Donors shared many TRG clonotypes but few TRD clonotypes.

The chain has TRGV5 and TRGJP1. The J gene was missing in TCRdb and was found by matching the end of the DNA to germline. The clonotype comes from a boy less than two years old who had congenital heart surgery. Sample: Vdelta1+ gamma-delta thymocytes from the thymus. Subset in this sample: FACS-sorted CD3+ TCRalphabeta- TCRVdelta1+ TCRVdelta2- thymocytes. The CDR3 DNA reads as TGTGCCACCTGGCCCCGGCCGGTTACCACTGGTTGGTTCAAGATATTT. It is translated as CATWPRPVTTGWFKIF.